The TCR beta chain described here comes from a study of T cell changes during pregnancy in multiple sclerosis. The germline V gene encodes CDR1 SQVTM and CDR2 ANQGSEA. The CDR3 has 13 residues. After removal of 6 bases from V and 5 bases from J, the junction contained 5 bases not matched to a gene. The table came from immunoSEQ multiplex PCR; TCRdb's copy has only in-frame clones and leaves some out. Altogether over 25,000 clones are present, more than 85% being singletons, with the ten largest covering about 0.41%. The sequence came from a female donor with multiple sclerosis, enrolled in a pregnancy study. The source material was CD4+ T cells from peripheral blood mononuclear cells, sampled in the second trimester of pregnancy. The chain uses TRBV29-1 and TRBJ2-1; 9 nucleotides agree with TRBD1. The CDR3 protein is CSVAGTGNNEQFF. For the CDR3, the DNA is TGCAGCGTCGCCGGGACAGGGAACAATGAGCAGTTCTTC.